This is a list of T cell receptor beta chains from one sample in a study of T cells in Graves' hyperthyroidism and ophthalmopathy. TCRdb called the multiplex PCR reads again in MiXCR, with one record for every CDR3 protein. The sample includes 300,000 to 450,000 distinct CDR3 sequences, about 17% of them seen just once. Sequenced: blood. Receptors originate from a woman between 25 and 40 years old with Graves' hyperthyroidism that later progressed to Graves' ophthalmopathy. CDR3s include the opening cysteine and the closing phenylalanine or tryptophan. A D gene is named only where the DNA matches it firmly. Part of the rows lack a size; the others show once, few, many or a class for expanded clones.

TGTGCCAGCAGAGTCGGATCGAACACTGAAGCTTTCTTT CASRVGSNTEAFF NA TRBV28 many TRBJ1-1
TGCAGCGCGACATTTCACACTGAAGCTTTCTTT CSATFHTEAFF NA TRBV29-1 NA TRBJ1-1
TGTGCCAGCAGCTTATTATGGTCGGGACCGGGAAACTACGAGCAGTACTTC CASSLLWSGPGNYEQYF NA TRBV7-8 NA TRBJ2-7
TGTGCCAGCAGCCCCGGAAGACAGGGGAAGGGTGAAAAACTGTTTTTT CASSPGRQGKGEKLFF TRBD1 TRBV4-2 few TRBJ1-4
TGTGCCTGGCAGCCTTCGAACTCTGGGGCCAACGTCCTGACTTTC CAWQPSNSGANVLTF NA TRBV30 few TRBJ2-6
TGTGCCAGCAGTGAGATAACGGCCCATATCTACGAGCAGTACTTC CASSEITAHIYEQYF NA TRBV6-1 NA TRBJ2-7
TGCGCCAGCAGCCAGTTCGGCGCTGTAGCAAACAATGAGCAGTTCTTC CASSQFGAVANNEQFF NA TRBV4-1 few TRBJ2-1
TGTGCCAGCAGCTTTGGACCCCTGACAGGGGGTGAAGAGCAGTACTTC CASSFGPLTGGEEQYF TRBD1 TRBV7-9 many TRBJ2-7
TGTGCCAGCAGAGGGCGCGCGTCTGGAAACACCATATATTTT CASRGRASGNTIYF NA TRBV12-3/TRBV12-4 NA TRBJ1-3
TGTGCCAGCAGCGTCCGACTAGCGGGGCCCCCAGATACGCAGTATTTT CASSVRLAGPPDTQYF TRBD2 TRBV9 NA TRBJ2-3
TGCGCCAGCAGCTCCGGTTCTGGACGGGGCTACAATGAGCAGTTCTTC CASSSGSGRGYNEQFF NA TRBV5-1 many TRBJ2-1